This T cell receptor beta chain was sequenced for a study of siplizumab effects on memory and regulatory T cells. Study-wide points: Controls showed an average of around 25% Treg-derived mappable alloreactive CD4+ clones, while siplizumab showed 60% to 80%. No assignable naive or memory phenotype existed for roughly 75-96% of proliferating CD4+ or CD8+ clones.

Around 100,000 TCR templates per sample were assayed. Profiling relied on immunoSEQ multiplex PCR, and the TCRdb table lists in-frame clones only, not all of them. The sample yields over 85,000 clones, roughly 96% seen once. The V end lost 1 base, the J end lost 8 bases, and 28 bases lay between the germline ends. Looked up from germline, CDR1 is SEHNR and CDR2 is FQNEAQ (reference sequence). The CDR3 runs to 19 residues. With respect to this clone: What it binds is not known.

This clonotype was obtained from a human donor in good health. The V and J genes are TRBV7-9 and TRBJ2-3; D possibly corresponds to TRBD2 (5 bases). The source material was naive CD4+ T cells sorted from blood. The DNA for the CDR3 is TGTGCCAGCAGCTTAGACCTCCTACAATCATTAGCGATATGGGGTACGCAGTATTTT. Translating gives CASSLDLLQSLAIWGTQYF.